This T cell receptor beta chain comes out of a study of T cells in Graves' hyperthyroidism and ophthalmopathy. Regarding the study as a whole: Blood also carried most thyroid clonotypes expanded above 0.001.

This clonotype was detected ten times or more. Its antigen is currently unknown. Template material for amplifying TCR beta CDR3 regions consisted of RNA transcripts. When the TCR CDR3 underwent first-round RT-PCR, the HTBI primer set was used. One entry per CDR3 protein results from TCRdb running MiXCR on the multiplex PCR reads. The sample consists of roughly 580,000 distinct CDR3 sequences, about 15% of them appearing once. The ends were cut back, 4 bases at V and 1 base at J, with 8 bases in the middle. The CDR3 length is 13 residues. The V gene's germline CDR1 is DFQATT and CDR2 SNEGSKA (reference sequence). Hyperthyroidism had been newly diagnosed in patients aged 18 to 65, and its duration was under 2 months. Sampled blood dates from first hyperthyroidism diagnosis, and it precedes any ophthalmopathy symptoms. A roughly 9.3 ml volume of fresh peripheral blood provided the PBMCs.

The chain joins TRBV20-1 to TRBJ1-3, with D tentatively TRBD1 (5 bases). Sequenced sample: blood. The receptor comes from a woman in her 30s with Graves' hyperthyroidism that later progressed to Graves' ophthalmopathy. CDR3 in DNA: TGCAGTGCTACGGGGGAATCTGGAAACACCATATATTTT. Amino acids: CSATGESGNTIYF.